This T cell receptor beta chain was retrieved from a study of Ad26.COV2.S vaccination and SARS-CoV-2 variants. The treatment was: around 19 received Ad26.COV2.S at low or high dose, single or two shots; several received placebo; per-sample allocation not given. Collection of the samples took place on day 63 after the first injection of vaccine or placebo. To note about this clone: Its antigen remains unidentified.

General study findings and limits: Recipients of vaccine and of placebo showed similar breadth of their non-spike TCR repertoires.

The repertoire was sequenced with immunoSEQ multiplex PCR; TCRdb's copy has only in-frame clones and lacks some. This repertoire shows 350,000 to 550,000 clones, nearly 90% found once; its top ten account for over 2%. The clonotype was recovered from a person between 18 and 65 years old who received the Ad26.COV2.S COVID-19 vaccine or a placebo. The starting material was peripheral blood, obtained in a trial of Ad26.COV2.S vaccine versus placebo.

CDR3 nucleotide sequence: TGTGCCAGCAGCCAAATTGGCAGGAACTATGGCTACACCTTC. This sequence encodes CASSQIGRNYGYTF. This rearrangement joins TRBV4-2 to TRBJ1-2; D not resolved. The CDR3 length is 14 residues. The V gene lost 2 bases and the J gene lost 2 bases, with 9 bases spanning the gap. Germline V gives CDR1 LGHNA, CDR2 YNFKEQ.